In its sample, the clone carrying this TCR beta chain was seen a few times. As yet, its antigen is unknown. Germline V lookup: CDR1 SNHLY, CDR2 FYNNEI. After removal of 6 bases from V and 4 bases from J, the junction contained 8 bases not matched to a gene. The CDR3 sequence is 16 residues long. This sample was included in a study of glioma-infiltrating T cells after dendritic cell vaccination. For the study at large: At biweekly intervals, patients got three intradermal dendritic cell vaccine injections.

Study-wide results and limits: Patients with more pretreatment TILs had longer time to progression and survival.

TCRdb's table, derived via immunoSEQ multiplex PCR, lists solely in-frame clones and lacks some. The sample consists of under 35,000 clones, 90% of them appearing once. The TCR originated in a human donor with glioblastoma. This chain uses TRBV2 with TRBJ2-2, with 10 bases fitting TRBD2. The material sequenced was blood, taken before dendritic cell vaccination. CDR3 sequence: CASSNLAGAITGELFF. The CDR3 coding sequence is TGTGCCAGCAGCAACCTAGCGGGGGCTATCACCGGGGAGCTGTTTTTT.